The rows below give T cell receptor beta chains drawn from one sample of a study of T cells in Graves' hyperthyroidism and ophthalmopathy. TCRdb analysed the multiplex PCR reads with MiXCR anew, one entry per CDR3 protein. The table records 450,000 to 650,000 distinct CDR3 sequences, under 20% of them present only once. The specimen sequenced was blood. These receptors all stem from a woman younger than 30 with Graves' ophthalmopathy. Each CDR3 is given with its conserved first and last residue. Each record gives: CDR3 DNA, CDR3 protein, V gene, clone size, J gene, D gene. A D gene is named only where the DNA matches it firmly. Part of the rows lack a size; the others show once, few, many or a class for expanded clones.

cdr3_nt: TGTGCCAGCAGCCAGGGTTCAGGCATGAACACTGAAGCTTTCTTT
cdr3_aa: CASSQGSGMNTEAFF
v_call: TRBV7-2
clone_size: many
j_call: TRBJ1-1
d_call: -

cdr3_nt: TGCAGTGCCGTGGGACTAGCTATCGGCGATACGCAGTATTTT
cdr3_aa: CSAVGLAIGDTQYF
v_call: TRBV20-1
clone_size: many
j_call: TRBJ2-3
d_call: TRBD2

cdr3_nt: TGCAGTGCTAGAGGGCAAAGGGGCACAGATACGCAGTATTTT
cdr3_aa: CSARGQRGTDTQYF
v_call: TRBV20-1
clone_size: few
j_call: TRBJ2-3
d_call: -

cdr3_nt: TGTGCCAGCAGTGAGGGACAGGGCCTGGGTTCACCCCTCCACTTT
cdr3_aa: CASSEGQGLGSPLHF
v_call: TRBV6-1
clone_size: few
j_call: TRBJ1-6
d_call: TRBD1

cdr3_nt: TGTGCCAGTAGTCCGATGTATGGGGAGACCCAGTACTTC
cdr3_aa: CASSPMYGETQYF
v_call: TRBV19
clone_size: few
j_call: TRBJ2-5
d_call: -

cdr3_nt: TGCGCCAGCAGAGGGGTCATGGGGCTAGCGGGAGGTTGGGGCAATGAGCAGTTCTTC
cdr3_aa: CASRGVMGLAGGWGNEQFF
v_call: TRBV5-1
clone_size: -
j_call: TRBJ2-1
d_call: TRBD2

cdr3_nt: TGTGCCAGCAGCTTAGGAAGCGGAGCCTGGGATAATTCACCCCTCCACTTT
cdr3_aa: CASSLGSGAWDNSPLHF
v_call: TRBV13
clone_size: few
j_call: TRBJ1-6
d_call: -

cdr3_nt: TGCGCCAGCAGTGAGATGATACGTAGACTATTAGCGGGAGGGTCAGATACGCAGTATTTT
cdr3_aa: CASSEMIRRLLAGGSDTQYF
v_call: TRBV10-1
clone_size: -
j_call: TRBJ2-3
d_call: TRBD2

cdr3_nt: TGCAGTGCTGTCACCGGGACGGACTATGGCTACACCTTC
cdr3_aa: CSAVTGTDYGYTF
v_call: TRBV20-1
clone_size: many
j_call: TRBJ1-2
d_call: -

cdr3_nt: TGTGCCAGCAGTTGGACAGGGGGCGTTGGACTAGAACCGTCCTACGAGCAGTACTTC
cdr3_aa: CASSWTGGVGLEPSYEQYF
v_call: TRBV7-2
clone_size: many
j_call: TRBJ2-7
d_call: TRBD1

cdr3_nt: TGTGCCAGCAGGCGGGACAGGGGCTATGGCCACACCTTC
cdr3_aa: CASRRDRGYGHTF
v_call: TRBV2
clone_size: -
j_call: TRBJ1-2
d_call: TRBD1

cdr3_nt: TGTGCCAGCAATAACGGACTAGCGGACTACGAGCAGTACTTC
cdr3_aa: CASNNGLADYEQYF
v_call: TRBV2
clone_size: many
j_call: TRBJ2-7
d_call: TRBD2

cdr3_nt: TGTGCCAGCAGCTGGGGACAGGGGGACTACGAGCAGTACTTC
cdr3_aa: CASSWGQGDYEQYF
v_call: TRBV3-1
clone_size: -
j_call: TRBJ2-7
d_call: TRBD1

cdr3_nt: TGCAGCGTTGAACGAGGAGGGACTTCCCAACCCTACGAGCAGTACTTC
cdr3_aa: CSVERGGTSQPYEQYF
v_call: TRBV29-1
clone_size: -
j_call: TRBJ2-7
d_call: -

cdr3_nt: TGTGCCAGTAGGACAGCGGATCAGCCCCAGCATTTT
cdr3_aa: CASRTADQPQHF
v_call: TRBV19
clone_size: -
j_call: TRBJ1-5
d_call: -

cdr3_nt: TGTGCCAGCAGTCCCTCTGACGAGCAGTACTTC
cdr3_aa: CASSPSDEQYF
v_call: TRBV6-1
clone_size: many
j_call: TRBJ2-7
d_call: -

cdr3_nt: TGTGCCAGCAGCGCGCAGACTAGCGGGGGCACCGGGGAGCTGTTTTTT
cdr3_aa: CASSAQTSGGTGELFF
v_call: TRBV7-8
clone_size: -
j_call: TRBJ2-2
d_call: TRBD2

cdr3_nt: TGCAGTGCTACCTACCCCGGGACTAGGGAGGACGAGCAGTACTTC
cdr3_aa: CSATYPGTREDEQYF
v_call: TRBV20-1
clone_size: many
j_call: TRBJ2-7
d_call: TRBD2

cdr3_nt: TGCGCCAGCACCTCAGGGGGCGGATTGGGGACTGAAGCTTTCTTT
cdr3_aa: CASTSGGGLGTEAFF
v_call: TRBV4-1
clone_size: many
j_call: TRBJ1-1
d_call: TRBD1

cdr3_nt: TGTGCCTGGACGGTCGGGGCTAGCACAGATACGCAGTATTTT
cdr3_aa: CAWTVGASTDTQYF
v_call: TRBV30
clone_size: many
j_call: TRBJ2-3
d_call: -

cdr3_nt: TGTGCCAGCAGTGCGTACAGGGCTGACACAGATACGCAGTATTTT
cdr3_aa: CASSAYRADTDTQYF
v_call: TRBV2
clone_size: many
j_call: TRBJ2-3
d_call: -

cdr3_nt: TGTGCCAGCTTAGCGGATATTTTCACAGATACGCAGTATTTT
cdr3_aa: CASLADIFTDTQYF
v_call: TRBV28
clone_size: -
j_call: TRBJ2-3
d_call: -

cdr3_nt: TGTGCCTGGAGTTGGGTCTTTAACTATGGCTACACCTTC
cdr3_aa: CAWSWVFNYGYTF
v_call: TRBV30
clone_size: many
j_call: TRBJ1-2
d_call: -

cdr3_nt: TGTGCCAGCAGACCCCCGGGACTAGCGGGAGTAGGGACGACAGATACGCAGTATTTT
cdr3_aa: CASRPPGLAGVGTTDTQYF
v_call: TRBV28
clone_size: -
j_call: TRBJ2-3
d_call: TRBD2

cdr3_nt: TGTGCCAGCAGCCCGGACAGCCGAGGGACAGATACGCAGTATTTT
cdr3_aa: CASSPDSRGTDTQYF
v_call: TRBV3-1
clone_size: many
j_call: TRBJ2-3
d_call: -

cdr3_nt: TGTGCCAGCAGCCTCCTCCTGGGAACAGATACGCAGTATTTT
cdr3_aa: CASSLLLGTDTQYF
v_call: TRBV6-1
clone_size: -
j_call: TRBJ2-3
d_call: -